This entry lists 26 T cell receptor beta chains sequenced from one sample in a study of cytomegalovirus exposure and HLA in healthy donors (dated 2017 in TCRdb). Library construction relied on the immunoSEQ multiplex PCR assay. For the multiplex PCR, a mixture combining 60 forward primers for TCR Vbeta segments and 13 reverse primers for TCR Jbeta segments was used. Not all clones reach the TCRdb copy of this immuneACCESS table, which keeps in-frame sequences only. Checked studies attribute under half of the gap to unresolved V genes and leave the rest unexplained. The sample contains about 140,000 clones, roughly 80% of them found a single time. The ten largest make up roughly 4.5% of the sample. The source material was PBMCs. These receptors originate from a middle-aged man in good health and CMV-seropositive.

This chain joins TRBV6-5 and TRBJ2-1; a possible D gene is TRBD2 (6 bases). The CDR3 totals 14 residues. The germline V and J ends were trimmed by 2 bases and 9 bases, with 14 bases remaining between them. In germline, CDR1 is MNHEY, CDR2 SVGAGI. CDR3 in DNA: TGTGCCAGCAGTTACCCGGGGACTCGTGCTGAGCAGTTCTTC. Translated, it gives CASSYPGTRAEQFF.

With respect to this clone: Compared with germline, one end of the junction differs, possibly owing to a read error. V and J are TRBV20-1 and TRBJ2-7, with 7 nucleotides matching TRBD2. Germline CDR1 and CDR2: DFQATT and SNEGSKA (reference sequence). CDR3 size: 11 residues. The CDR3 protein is CSARGGRDNPF. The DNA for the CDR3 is TGCAGTGCTAGAGGAGGGAGGGATAACCCTTTC.

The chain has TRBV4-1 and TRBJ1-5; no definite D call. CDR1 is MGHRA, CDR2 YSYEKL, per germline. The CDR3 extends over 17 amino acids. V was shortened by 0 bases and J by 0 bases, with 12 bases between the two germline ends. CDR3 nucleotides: TGCGCCAGCAGCCAAGAGGTGGGCAGCAATAGCAATCAGCCCCAGCATTTT. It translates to CASSQEVGSNSNQPQHF.

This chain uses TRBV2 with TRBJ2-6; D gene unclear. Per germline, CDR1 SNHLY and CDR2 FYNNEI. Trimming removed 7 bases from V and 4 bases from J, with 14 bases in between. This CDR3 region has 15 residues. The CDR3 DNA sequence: TGTGCCAGCACTCCTTTTGCGGCGGGGGCCAACGTCCTGACTTTC. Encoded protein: CASTPFAAGANVLTF.

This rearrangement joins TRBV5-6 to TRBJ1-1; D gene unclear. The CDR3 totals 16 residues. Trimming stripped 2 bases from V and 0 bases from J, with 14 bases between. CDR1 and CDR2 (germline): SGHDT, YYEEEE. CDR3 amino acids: CASSFPAGSMNTEAFF. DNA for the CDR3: TGTGCCAGCAGCTTCCCCGCCGGGTCCATGAACACTGAAGCTTTCTTT.

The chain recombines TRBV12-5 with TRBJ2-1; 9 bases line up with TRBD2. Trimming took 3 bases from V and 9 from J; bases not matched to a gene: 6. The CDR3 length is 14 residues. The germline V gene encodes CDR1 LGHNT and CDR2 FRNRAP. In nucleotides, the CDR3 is TGTGCTAGTGGTTTCTTTAGCGGGGGAGGTGAGCAGTTCTTC. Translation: CASGFFSGGGEQFF.

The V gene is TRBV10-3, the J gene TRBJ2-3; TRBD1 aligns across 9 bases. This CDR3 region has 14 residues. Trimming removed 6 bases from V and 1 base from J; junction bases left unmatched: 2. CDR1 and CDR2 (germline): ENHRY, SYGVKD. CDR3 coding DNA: TGTGCCATCAGGGGACAGGGTGGCACAGATACGCAGTATTTT. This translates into CAIRGQGGTDTQYF.

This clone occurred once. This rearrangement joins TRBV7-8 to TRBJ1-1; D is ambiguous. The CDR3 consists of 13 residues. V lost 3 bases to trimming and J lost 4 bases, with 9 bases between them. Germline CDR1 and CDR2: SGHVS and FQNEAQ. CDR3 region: CASSFTGGTEAFF. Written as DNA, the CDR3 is TGTGCCAGCAGCTTTACGGGTGGCACTGAAGCTTTCTTT. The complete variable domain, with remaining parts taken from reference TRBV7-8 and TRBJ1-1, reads GAGVSQSPRYKVAKRGQDVALRCDPISGHVSLFWYQQALGQGPEFLTYFQNEAQLDKSGLPSDRFFAERPEGSVSTLKIQRTQQEDSAVYLCASSFTGGTEAFFGQGTRLTVV.

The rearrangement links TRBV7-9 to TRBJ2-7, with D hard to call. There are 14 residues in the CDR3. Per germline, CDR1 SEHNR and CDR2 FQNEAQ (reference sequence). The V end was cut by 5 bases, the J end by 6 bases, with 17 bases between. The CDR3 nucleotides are TGTGCCAGCAGCGCCCGAGTGCAACCTAGCGAGCAGTACTTC. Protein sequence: CASSARVQPSEQYF.

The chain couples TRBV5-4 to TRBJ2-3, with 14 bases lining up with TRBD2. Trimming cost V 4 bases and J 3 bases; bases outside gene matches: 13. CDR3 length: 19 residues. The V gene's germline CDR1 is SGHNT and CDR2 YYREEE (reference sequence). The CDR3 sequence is CASSQRAGTSGSLTDTQYF. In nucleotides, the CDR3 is TGTGCCAGCAGCCAACGTGCCGGGACTAGCGGGAGCTTGACAGATACGCAGTATTTT.

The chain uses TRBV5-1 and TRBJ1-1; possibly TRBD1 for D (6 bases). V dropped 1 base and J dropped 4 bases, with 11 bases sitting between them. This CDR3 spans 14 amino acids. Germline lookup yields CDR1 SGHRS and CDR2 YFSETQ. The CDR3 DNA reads TGCGCCAGCAGCTTGTTCGACAGGTCCACTGAAGCTTTCTTT. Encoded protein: CASSLFDRSTEAFF.

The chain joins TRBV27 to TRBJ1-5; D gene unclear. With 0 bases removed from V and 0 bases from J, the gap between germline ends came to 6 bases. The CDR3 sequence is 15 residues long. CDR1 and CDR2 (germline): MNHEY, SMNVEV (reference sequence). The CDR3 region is CASSLSGISNQPQHF. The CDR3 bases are TGTGCCAGCAGTTTATCCGGGATTAGCAATCAGCCCCAGCATTTT.

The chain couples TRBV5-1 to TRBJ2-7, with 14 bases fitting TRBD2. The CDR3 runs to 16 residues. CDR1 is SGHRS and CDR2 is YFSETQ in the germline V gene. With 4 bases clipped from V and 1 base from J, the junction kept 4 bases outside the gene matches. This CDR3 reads CASSHGTSGRSYEQYF. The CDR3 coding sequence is TGCGCCAGCAGCCATGGGACTAGCGGGAGATCCTACGAGCAGTACTTC.

In DNA form, the CDR3 reads TGTGCCAGCAGCAATAGCGGGAGGGTCACCGGGGAGCTGTTTTTT. Translating it yields CASSNSGRVTGELFF. V gene TRBV2 combines with J gene TRBJ2-2; 11 nucleotides match TRBD2. The CDR3 has 15 residues. V lost 6 bases, J lost 4 bases, and 4 bases stayed unmatched. Germline V gives CDR1 SNHLY, CDR2 FYNNEI.

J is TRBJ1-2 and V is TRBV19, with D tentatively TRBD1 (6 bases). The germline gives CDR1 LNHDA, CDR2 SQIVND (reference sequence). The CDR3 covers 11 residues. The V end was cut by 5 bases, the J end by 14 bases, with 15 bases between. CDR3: CASSLSQGKTF. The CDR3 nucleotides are TGTGCCAGTAGTCTCTCACAGGGAAAAACCTTC. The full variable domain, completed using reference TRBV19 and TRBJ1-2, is DGGITQSPKYLFRKEGQNVTLSCEQNLNHDAMYWYRQDPGQGLRLIYYSQIVNDFQKGDIAEGYSVSREKKESFPLTVTSAQKNPTAFYLCASSLSQGKTFGSGTRLTVV.

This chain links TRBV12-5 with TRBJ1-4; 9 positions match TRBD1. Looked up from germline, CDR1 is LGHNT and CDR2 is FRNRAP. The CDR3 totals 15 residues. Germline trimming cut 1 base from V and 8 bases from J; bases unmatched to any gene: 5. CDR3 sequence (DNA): TGTGCTAGTGGTTTGGGCGGGACAGGGATCGAAAAACTGTTTTTT. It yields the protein CASGLGGTGIEKLFF.

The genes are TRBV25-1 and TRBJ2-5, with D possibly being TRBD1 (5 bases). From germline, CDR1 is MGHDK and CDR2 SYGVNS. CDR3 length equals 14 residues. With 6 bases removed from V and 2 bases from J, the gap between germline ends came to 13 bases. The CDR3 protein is CASRSRTNQETQYF. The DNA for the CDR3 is TGTGCCAGCAGATCCCGGACAAATCAAGAGACCCAGTACTTC.

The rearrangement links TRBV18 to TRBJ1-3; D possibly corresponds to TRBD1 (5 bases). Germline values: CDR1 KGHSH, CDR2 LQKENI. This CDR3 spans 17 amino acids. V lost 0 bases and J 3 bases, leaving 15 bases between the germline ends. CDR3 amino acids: CASSPPSLTANGNTIYF. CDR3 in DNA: TGTGCCAGCTCACCACCGAGTTTGACAGCCAATGGAAACACCATATATTTT.

In DNA form, the CDR3 reads TGTGCCAGCAGCTTAATCGGGACTGAAGCTTTCTTT. This sequence encodes CASSLIGTEAFF. The rearrangement joins TRBV7-9 to TRBJ1-1; D remains unclear. Looked up from germline, CDR1 is SEHNR and CDR2 is FQNEAQ (reference sequence). V was cut by 2 bases and J by 5 bases, with 6 bases left in between. The CDR3 covers 12 residues. Drawing the rest from reference TRBV7-9 and TRBJ1-1, the complete variable domain is DTGVSQNPRHKITKRGQNVTFRCDPISEHNRLYWYRQTLGQGPEFLTYFQNEAQLEKSRLLSDRFSAERPKGSFSTLEIQRTEQGDSAMYLCASSLIGTEAFFGQGTRLTVV.

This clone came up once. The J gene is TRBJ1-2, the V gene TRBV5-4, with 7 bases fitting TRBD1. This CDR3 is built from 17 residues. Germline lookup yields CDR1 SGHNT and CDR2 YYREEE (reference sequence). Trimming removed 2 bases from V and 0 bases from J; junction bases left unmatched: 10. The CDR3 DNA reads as TGTGCCAGCAGCTTAACAGGGGACTGGGTGGCTAACTATGGCTACACCTTC. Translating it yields CASSLTGDWVANYGYTF.

The CDR3 DNA follows: TGTGCCAGCAGTTTACCCGGACAGGGGGTTGGCCGCGAAGCTTTCTTT. Its translation: CASSLPGQGVGREAFF. V gene TRBV27 combines with J gene TRBJ1-1; 10 nucleotides match TRBD1. V gave up 2 bases and J gave up 8 bases; unmatched junction bases: 11. Germline V gene sequence: CDR1 MNHEY, CDR2 SMNVEV (reference sequence). This CDR3 region has 16 residues.

The CDR3 here is CASSLSIGQGNTDTQYF. The CDR3, as DNA: TGTGCCAGCAGCTTATCAATCGGACAGGGGAACACAGATACGCAGTATTTT. This rearrangement joins TRBV7-6 to TRBJ2-3; the match to TRBD1 covers 9 bases. Germline CDR1 reads SGHVS; CDR2 reads FNYEAQ. The CDR3 has 17 residues. V gave up 2 bases and J gave up 2 bases; unmatched junction bases: 8.

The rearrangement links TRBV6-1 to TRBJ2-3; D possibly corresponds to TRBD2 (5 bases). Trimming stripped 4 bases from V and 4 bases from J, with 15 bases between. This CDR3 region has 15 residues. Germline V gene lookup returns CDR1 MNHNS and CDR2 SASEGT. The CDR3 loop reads CASSGLFGGPDTQYF. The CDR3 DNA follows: TGTGCCAGCAGTGGTCTTTTTGGCGGGCCAGATACGCAGTATTTT.

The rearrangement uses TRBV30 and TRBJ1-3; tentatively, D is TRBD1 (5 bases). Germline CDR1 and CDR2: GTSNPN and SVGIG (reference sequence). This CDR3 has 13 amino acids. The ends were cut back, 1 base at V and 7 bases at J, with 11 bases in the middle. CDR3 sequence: CAWSDTGWNTIYF. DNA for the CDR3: TGTGCCTGGAGTGATACAGGCTGGAACACCATATATTTT.

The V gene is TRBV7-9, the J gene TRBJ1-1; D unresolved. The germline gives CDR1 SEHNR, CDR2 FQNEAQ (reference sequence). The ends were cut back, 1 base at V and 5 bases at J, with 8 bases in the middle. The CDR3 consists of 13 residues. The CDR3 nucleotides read TGTGCCAGCAGCTTAGAGGCAGGAACTGAAGCTTTCTTT. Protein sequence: CASSLEAGTEAFF.

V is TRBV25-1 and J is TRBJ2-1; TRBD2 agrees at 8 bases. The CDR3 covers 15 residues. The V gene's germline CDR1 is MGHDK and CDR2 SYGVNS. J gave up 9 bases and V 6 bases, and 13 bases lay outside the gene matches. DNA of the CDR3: TGTGCCAGCAGCCCCAGGCGGGAGGAAAAAGGTGAGCAGTTCTTC. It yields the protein CASSPRREEKGEQFF.